This T cell receptor beta chain is drawn from a study of T-cell memory formation after mild COVID-19. V trimming: 4 bases; J trimming: 9 bases; junction bases outside the gene matches: 15. This CDR3 is built from 16 residues. In germline, CDR1 is SGHRS, CDR2 YFSETQ. TCRdb independently ran MiXCR on the 5' RACE reads; one entry per CDR3 protein. The data hold 150,000 to 200,000 distinct CDR3 sequences, with around a tenth observed a single time. This clonotype was observed a few times. The chain carries TRBV5-1 and TRBJ2-1, with 8 nucleotides matching TRBD2. The source material was PBMCs or a T cell subset sorted from them (not recorded which). The TCR comes from a man younger than 35 who had mild COVID-19 (a few samples of this study predate the infection). Cell type and time point are not known. The CDR3 spells CASSPPFHGGAGEQFF. The CDR3 DNA sequence: TGCGCCAGCAGCCCCCCATTTCACGGGGGGGCCGGTGAGCAGTTCTTC.